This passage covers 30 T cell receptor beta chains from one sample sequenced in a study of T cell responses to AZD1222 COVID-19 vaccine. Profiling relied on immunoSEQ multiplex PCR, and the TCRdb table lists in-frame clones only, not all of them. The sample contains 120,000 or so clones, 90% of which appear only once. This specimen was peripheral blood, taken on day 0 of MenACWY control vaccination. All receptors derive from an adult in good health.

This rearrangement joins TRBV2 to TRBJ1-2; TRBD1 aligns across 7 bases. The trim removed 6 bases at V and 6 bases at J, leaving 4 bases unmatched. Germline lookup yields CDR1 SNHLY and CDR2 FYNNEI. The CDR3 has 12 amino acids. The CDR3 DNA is TGTGCCAGCAGACAGACAGGGAATGGCTACACCTTC. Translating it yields CASRQTGNGYTF.

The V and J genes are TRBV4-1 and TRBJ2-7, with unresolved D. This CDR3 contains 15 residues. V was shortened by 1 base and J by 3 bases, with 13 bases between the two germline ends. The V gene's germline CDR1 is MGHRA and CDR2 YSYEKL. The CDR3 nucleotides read TGCGCCAGCAGCCAAGGGGCAGGAGTTGGCTACGAGCAGTACTTC. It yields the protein CASSQGAGVGYEQYF.

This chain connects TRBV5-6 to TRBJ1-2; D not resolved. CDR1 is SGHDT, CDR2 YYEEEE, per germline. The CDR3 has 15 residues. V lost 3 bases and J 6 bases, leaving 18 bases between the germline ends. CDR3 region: CASSSVGGLMDGYTF. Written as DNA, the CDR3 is TGTGCCAGCAGCTCCGTTGGAGGGCTAATGGATGGCTACACCTTC.

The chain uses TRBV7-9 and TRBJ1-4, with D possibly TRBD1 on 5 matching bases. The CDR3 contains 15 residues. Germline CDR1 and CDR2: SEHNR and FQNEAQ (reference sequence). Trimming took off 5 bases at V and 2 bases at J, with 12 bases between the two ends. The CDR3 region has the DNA TGTGCCAGCAGCCCAACCGGGGGGACTAATGAAAAACTGTTTTTT. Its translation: CASSPTGGTNEKLFF.

The CDR3 nucleotides read TGTGCCAGCAGCTTACTTCAGCGGGTGAGCACAGATACGCAGTATTTT. Its translation: CASSLLQRVSTDTQYF. The rearrangement uses TRBV7-8 and TRBJ2-3, with D perhaps matching TRBD2 (6 bases). Between the trimmed V and J ends, which lost 2 bases and 0 bases, there was a span of 12 bases. This CDR3 contains 16 residues. Germline V gene data show CDR1 as SGHVS and CDR2 as FQNEAQ.

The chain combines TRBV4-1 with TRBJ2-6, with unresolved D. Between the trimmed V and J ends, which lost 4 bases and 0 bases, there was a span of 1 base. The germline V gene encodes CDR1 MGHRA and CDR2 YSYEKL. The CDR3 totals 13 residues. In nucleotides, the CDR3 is TGCGCCAGCAGCCCCTCTGGGGCCAACGTCCTGACTTTC. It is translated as CASSPSGANVLTF.

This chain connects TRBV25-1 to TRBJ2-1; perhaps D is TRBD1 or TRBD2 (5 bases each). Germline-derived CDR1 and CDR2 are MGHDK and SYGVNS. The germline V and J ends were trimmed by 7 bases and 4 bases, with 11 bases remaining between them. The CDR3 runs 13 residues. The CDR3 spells CASKFGGYNEQFF. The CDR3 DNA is TGTGCCAGCAAGTTTGGGGGTTACAATGAGCAGTTCTTC.

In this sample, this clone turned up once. As DNA, the CDR3 is TGTGCCAGCAGTGACGAGTTAGGCTCCTACAATGAGCAGTTCTTC. Its translation: CASSDELGSYNEQFF. The chain recombines TRBV6-4 with TRBJ2-1, with D hard to call. The CDR3 runs to 15 residues. Germline lookup yields CDR1 MRHNA and CDR2 SNTAGT. The V and J ends lost 2 bases and 0 bases respectively, with 8 bases between them.

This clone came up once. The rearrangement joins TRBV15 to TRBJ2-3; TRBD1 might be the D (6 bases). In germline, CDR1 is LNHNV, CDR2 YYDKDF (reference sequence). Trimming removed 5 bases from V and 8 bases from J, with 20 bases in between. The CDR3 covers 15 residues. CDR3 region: CATSPQGPLLVTQYF. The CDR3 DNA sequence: TGTGCCACCAGCCCCCAGGGGCCACTACTTGTTACGCAGTATTTT.

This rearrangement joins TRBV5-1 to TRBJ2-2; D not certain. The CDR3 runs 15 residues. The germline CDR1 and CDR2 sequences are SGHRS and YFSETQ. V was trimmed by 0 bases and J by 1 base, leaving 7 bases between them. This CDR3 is CASSLGPMNTGELFF. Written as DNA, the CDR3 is TGCGCCAGCAGCTTGGGGCCGATGAACACCGGGGAGCTGTTTTTT.

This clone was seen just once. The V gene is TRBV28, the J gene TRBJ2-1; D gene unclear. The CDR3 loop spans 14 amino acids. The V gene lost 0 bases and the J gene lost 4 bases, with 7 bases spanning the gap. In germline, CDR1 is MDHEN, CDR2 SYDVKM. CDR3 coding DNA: TGTGCCAGCAGTTTATGGGTTGTGTACAATGAGCAGTTCTTC. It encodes CASSLWVVYNEQFF. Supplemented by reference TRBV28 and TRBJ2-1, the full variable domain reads DVKVTQSSRYLVKRTGEKVFLECVQDMDHENMFWYRQDPGLGLRLIYFSYDVKMKEKGDIPEGYSVSREKKERFSLILESASTNQTSMYLCASSLWVVYNEQFFGPGTRLTVL.

CDR3 loop: CASSSSPPGRNYGYTF. Here the CDR3 DNA reads TGTGCCAGCAGTTCCTCACCCCCGGGACGCAACTATGGCTACACCTTC. The chain uses TRBV28 and TRBJ1-2; D is possibly TRBD1 (5 bases). This CDR3 spans 16 amino acids. Per germline, CDR1 MDHEN and CDR2 SYDVKM. Deletions cut 4 bases from V and 2 bases from J, with 17 bases between.

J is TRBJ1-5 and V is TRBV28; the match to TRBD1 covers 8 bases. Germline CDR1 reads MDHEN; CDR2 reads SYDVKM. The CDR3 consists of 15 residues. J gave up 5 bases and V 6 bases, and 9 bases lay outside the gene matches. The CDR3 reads CASSAPRGLHQPQHF. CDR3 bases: TGTGCCAGCAGCGCGCCCAGGGGGCTGCATCAGCCCCAGCATTTT.

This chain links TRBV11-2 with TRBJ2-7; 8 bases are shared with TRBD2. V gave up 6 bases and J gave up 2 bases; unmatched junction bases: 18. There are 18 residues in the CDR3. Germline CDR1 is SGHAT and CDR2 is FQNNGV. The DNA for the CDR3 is TGTGCCAGCAGTTTCCCCACAGGAATTAGCGGGACCCCCTACGAGCAGTACTTC. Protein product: CASSFPTGISGTPYEQYF. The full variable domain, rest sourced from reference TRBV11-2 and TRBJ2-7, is EAGVAQSPRYKIIEKRQSVAFWCNPISGHATLYWYQQILGQGPKLLIQFQNNGVVDDSQLPKDRFSAERLKGVDSTLKIQPAKLEDSAVYLCASSFPTGISGTPYEQYFGPGTRLTVT.

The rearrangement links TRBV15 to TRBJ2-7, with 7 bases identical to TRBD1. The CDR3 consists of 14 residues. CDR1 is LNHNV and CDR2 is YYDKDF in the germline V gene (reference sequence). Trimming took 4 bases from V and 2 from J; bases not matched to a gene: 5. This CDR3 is CATSIGGQTYEQYF. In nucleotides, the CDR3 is TGTGCCACCAGCATAGGGGGACAGACCTACGAGCAGTACTTC.

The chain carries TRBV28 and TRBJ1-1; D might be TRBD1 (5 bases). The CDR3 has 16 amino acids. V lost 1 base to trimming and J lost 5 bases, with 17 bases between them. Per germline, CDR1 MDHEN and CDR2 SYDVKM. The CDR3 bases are TGTGCCAGCAGTTTATTTTCAGGGAAACGACCTACTGAAGCTTTCTTT. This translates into CASSLFSGKRPTEAFF. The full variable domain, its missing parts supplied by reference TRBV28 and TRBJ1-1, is DVKVTQSSRYLVKRTGEKVFLECVQDMDHENMFWYRQDPGLGLRLIYFSYDVKMKEKGDIPEGYSVSREKKERFSLILESASTNQTSMYLCASSLFSGKRPTEAFFGQGTRLTVV.

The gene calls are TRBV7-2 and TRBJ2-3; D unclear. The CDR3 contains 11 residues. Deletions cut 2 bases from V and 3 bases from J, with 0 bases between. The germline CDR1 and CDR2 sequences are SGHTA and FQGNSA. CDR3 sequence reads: CASSLTDTQYF. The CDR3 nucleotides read TGTGCCAGCAGCTTAACAGATACGCAGTATTTT.

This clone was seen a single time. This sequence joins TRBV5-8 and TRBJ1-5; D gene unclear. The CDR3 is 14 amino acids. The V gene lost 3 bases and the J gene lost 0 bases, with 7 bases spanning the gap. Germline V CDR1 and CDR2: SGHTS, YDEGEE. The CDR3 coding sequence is TGTGCCAGCAGCTATGGGTATAGCAATCAGCCCCAGCATTTT. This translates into CASSYGYSNQPQHF.

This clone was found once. Written as DNA, the CDR3 is TGCGCCAGCAGTGAGATCGTAAGACGAAAAGGAAAAAAGGGTGAGCAGTTCTTC. Translated: CASSEIVRRKGKKGEQFF. The V gene is TRBV10-1, the J gene TRBJ2-1; no reliable D call. The CDR3 is 18 residues long. Deletions cut 2 bases from V and 9 bases from J, with 26 bases between. The germline gives CDR1 WNHNN, CDR2 SYGVQD (reference sequence).

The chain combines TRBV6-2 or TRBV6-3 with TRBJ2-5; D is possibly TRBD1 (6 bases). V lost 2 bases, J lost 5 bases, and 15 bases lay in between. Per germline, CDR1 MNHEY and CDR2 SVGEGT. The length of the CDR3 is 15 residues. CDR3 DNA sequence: TGTGCCAGCAGTTACCCGGACAGAGGCCGGGAGACCCAGTACTTC. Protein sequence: CASSYPDRGRETQYF.

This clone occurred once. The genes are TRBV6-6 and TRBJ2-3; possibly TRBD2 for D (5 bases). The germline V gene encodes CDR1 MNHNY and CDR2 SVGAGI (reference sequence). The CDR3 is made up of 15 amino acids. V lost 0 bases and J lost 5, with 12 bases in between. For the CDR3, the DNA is TGTGCCAGCAGTTACTCGACTTCCGGGGTAGATACGCAGTATTTT. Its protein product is CASSYSTSGVDTQYF.

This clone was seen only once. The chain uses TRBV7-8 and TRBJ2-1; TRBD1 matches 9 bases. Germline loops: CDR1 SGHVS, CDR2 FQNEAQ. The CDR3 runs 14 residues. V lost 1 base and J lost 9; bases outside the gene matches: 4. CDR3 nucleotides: TGTGCCAGCAGCTTAGTGGACAGGGGAGGTGAGCAGTTCTTC. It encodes CASSLVDRGGEQFF.

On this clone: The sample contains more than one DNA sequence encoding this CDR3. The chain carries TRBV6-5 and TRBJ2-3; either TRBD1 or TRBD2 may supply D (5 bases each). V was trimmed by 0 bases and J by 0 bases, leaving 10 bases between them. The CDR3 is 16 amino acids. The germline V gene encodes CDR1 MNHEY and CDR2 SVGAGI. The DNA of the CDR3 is TGTGCCAGCAGTTACTCTGGGACCACTAGCACAGATACGCAGTATTTT. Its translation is CASSYSGTTSTDTQYF.

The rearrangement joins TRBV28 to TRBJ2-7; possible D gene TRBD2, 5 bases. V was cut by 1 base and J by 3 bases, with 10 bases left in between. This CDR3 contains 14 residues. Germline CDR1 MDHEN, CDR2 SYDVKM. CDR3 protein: CASSLSGMNYEQYF. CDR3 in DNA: TGTGCCAGCAGTTTATCGGGGATGAACTACGAGCAGTACTTC.

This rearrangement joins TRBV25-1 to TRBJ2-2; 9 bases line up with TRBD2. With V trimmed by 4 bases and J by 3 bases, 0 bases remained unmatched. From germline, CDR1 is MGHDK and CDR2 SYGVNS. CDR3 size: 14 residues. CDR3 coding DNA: TGTGCCAGCAGTGTAGCGGGAGACACCGGGGAGCTGTTTTTT. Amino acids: CASSVAGDTGELFF.

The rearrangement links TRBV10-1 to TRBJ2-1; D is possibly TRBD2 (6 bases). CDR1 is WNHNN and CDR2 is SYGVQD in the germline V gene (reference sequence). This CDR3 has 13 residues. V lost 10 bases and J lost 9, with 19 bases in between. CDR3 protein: CATGTSPTCEQFF. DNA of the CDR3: TGCGCCACCGGGACTTCTCCCACGTGTGAGCAGTTCTTC.

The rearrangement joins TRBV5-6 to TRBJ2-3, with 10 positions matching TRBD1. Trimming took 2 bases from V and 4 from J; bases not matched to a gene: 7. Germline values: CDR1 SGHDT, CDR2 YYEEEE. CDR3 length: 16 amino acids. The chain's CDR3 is CASSLPGQGKADTQYF. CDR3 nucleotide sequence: TGTGCCAGCAGCTTACCGGGACAGGGGAAGGCAGATACGCAGTATTTT.

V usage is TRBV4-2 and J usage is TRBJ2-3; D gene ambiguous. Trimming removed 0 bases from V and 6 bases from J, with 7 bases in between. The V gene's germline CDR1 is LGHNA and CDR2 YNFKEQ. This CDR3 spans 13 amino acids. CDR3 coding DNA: TGTGCCAGCAGCCAAGATCGTGGGGATACGCAGTATTTT. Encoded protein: CASSQDRGDTQYF.

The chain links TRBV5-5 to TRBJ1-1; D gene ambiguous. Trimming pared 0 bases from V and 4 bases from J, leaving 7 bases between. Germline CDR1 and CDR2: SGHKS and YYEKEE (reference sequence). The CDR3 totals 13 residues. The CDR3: CASSLDGGTEAFF. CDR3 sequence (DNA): TGTGCCAGCAGCTTGGACGGCGGCACTGAAGCTTTCTTT. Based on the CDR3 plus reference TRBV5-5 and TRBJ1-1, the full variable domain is DAGVTQSPTHLIKTRGQQVTLRCSPISGHKSVSWYQQVLGQGPQFIFQYYEKEERGRGNFPDRFSARQFPNYSSELNVNALLLGDSALYLCASSLDGGTEAFFGQGTRLTVV.

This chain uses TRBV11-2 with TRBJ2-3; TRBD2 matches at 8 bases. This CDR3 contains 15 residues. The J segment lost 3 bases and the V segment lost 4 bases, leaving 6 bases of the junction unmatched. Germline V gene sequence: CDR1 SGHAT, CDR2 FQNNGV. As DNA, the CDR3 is TGTGCCAGCAGCTCCCCAGCGGGAGTAACAGATACGCAGTATTTT. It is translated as CASSSPAGVTDTQYF.